Below, 5 T cell receptor beta chains from the same sample are listed, as sequenced in a study of OX40 agonist ivuxolimab in advanced cancers. TCRdb's copy holds only in-frame clones and misses some; the assay was immunoSEQ multiplex PCR. Of about 70,000 clones detected, roughly 80% appear once; the ten largest clones hold approximately 5%. This specimen consisted of CD4+ or CD8+ T cells sorted from blood, obtained in a trial of the OX40 agonist ivuxolimab. These receptors were taken from an adult with an advanced solid tumor such as melanoma, head and neck, liver or kidney cancer.

V is TRBV30 and J is TRBJ1-2; 8 nucleotides match TRBD1. The CDR3 contains 16 residues. The J segment lost 7 bases and the V segment lost 0 bases, leaving 13 bases of the junction unmatched. CDR1 is GTSNPN, CDR2 SVGIG, per germline (reference sequence). The CDR3 DNA follows: TGTGCCTGGAGTGTACGGGGGACAGGTGAAGAGGGTGGCTACACCTTC. Amino acid sequence: CAWSVRGTGEEGGYTF.

The rearrangement joins TRBV6-6 to TRBJ2-7; TRBD1 is a possible D gene (5 bases). This CDR3 spans 16 amino acids. CDR1 and CDR2 from the germline V gene are MNHNY and SVGAGI (reference sequence). The V and J ends lost 0 bases and 3 bases respectively, with 15 bases between them. CDR3 bases: TGTGCCAGCAGTTACTCCCTCACAGGTGATCTCTACGAGCAGTACTTC. Translation gives CASSYSLTGDLYEQYF.

This clone was detected a few times. CDR3 residues: CASSSYRSDRPYEQYF. The CDR3 coding sequence is TGTGCCAGCTCGTCCTACCGTAGTGACAGACCCTACGAGCAGTACTTC. The V call is TRBV18, the J call TRBJ2-7; the D gene is possibly TRBD1 (5 bases). V was shortened by 6 bases and J by 2 bases, with 20 bases between the two germline ends. From germline, CDR1 is KGHSH and CDR2 LQKENI. The CDR3 covers 16 residues.

This clone was recorded only once. This chain links TRBV6-5 with TRBJ2-1, with D possibly matching TRBD2 (6 bases). Germline-derived CDR1 and CDR2 are MNHEY and SVGAGI. The CDR3 consists of 14 residues. V lost 6 bases and J lost 10, with 19 bases in between. CDR3 sequence (DNA): TGTGCCAGCAGCAAGGGACTCAGGTTCGGGGAGCAGTTCTTC. Translating gives CASSKGLRFGEQFF.

The gene calls are TRBV6-5 and TRBJ2-7, with D perhaps TRBD1 (5 bases). Trimming stripped 2 bases from V and 6 bases from J, with 17 bases between. Germline V lookup: CDR1 MNHEY, CDR2 SVGAGI. The CDR3 loop spans 15 amino acids. The CDR3 DNA reads TGTGCCAGCAGTTACCGTGAAGTGGGGCCGGGCGAGCAGTACTTC. Translated, it gives CASSYREVGPGEQYF.